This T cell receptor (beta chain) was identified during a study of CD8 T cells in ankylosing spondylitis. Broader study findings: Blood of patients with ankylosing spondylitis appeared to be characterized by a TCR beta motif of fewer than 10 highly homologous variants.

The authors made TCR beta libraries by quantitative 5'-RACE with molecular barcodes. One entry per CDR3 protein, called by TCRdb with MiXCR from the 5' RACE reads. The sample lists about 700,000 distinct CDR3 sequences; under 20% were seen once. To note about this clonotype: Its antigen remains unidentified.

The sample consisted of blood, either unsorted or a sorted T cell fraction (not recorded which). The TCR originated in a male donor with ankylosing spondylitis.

CDR3 DNA sequence: TGTGCCAGCAGGAAGGGGAAGCTGACAGGGGGTTTCGATACGCAGTATTTT. It encodes CASRKGKLTGGFDTQYF. This rearrangement joins TRBV27 to TRBJ2-3; 9 nucleotides line up with TRBD1. V gave up 6 bases and J gave up 6 bases; unmatched junction bases: 16. CDR3 length: 17 residues. The germline V gene has CDR1 MNHEY and CDR2 SMNVEV (reference sequence).